The 29 T cell receptor beta chains below come from one sample, sequenced in a study of human T cells and chemical hapten exposure. MiXCR, run by TCRdb on the RACE reads, gives a single entry per CDR3 protein. This table has approximately 90,000 distinct CDR3 sequences, roughly 8.5% appearing once. Specified time point: pre-sensitization, week 0. The treatment is: therapeutic diphenylcyclopropenone sensitization with weekly scalp DPC. The source was whole blood, collected in connection with sensitization to the hapten diphenylcyclopropenone (DPC). The receptors shown here come from a middle-aged man with alopecia areata. Some clones in this sample may be carry-over from other donors' samples.

This clonotype was seen a handful of times. The chain joins TRBV7-6 to TRBJ2-1; D perhaps matches TRBD1 (6 bases). V lost 3 bases and J 8 bases, leaving 17 bases between the germline ends. The CDR3 runs 15 residues. Germline V lookup: CDR1 SGHVS, CDR2 FNYEAQ. CDR3 residues: CASSFGQGSGDEQFF. The CDR3, as DNA: TGTGCCAGCAGCTTTGGTCAGGGGAGTGGCGATGAGCAGTTCTTC.

This sequence joins TRBV20-1 and TRBJ1-5, with 7 bases matching TRBD1. The CDR3 is 14 residues long. Trimming removed 6 bases from V and 4 bases from J; junction bases left unmatched: 9. CDR1 and CDR2 from the germline V gene are DFQATT and SNEGSKA (reference sequence). The CDR3, as DNA: TGCAGTGCCGCGACAGGGAGGCCAAATCAGCCCCAGCATTTT. The encoded protein is CSAATGRPNQPQHF.

This clonotype was observed at least ten times. The chain joins TRBV3-1 to TRBJ1-5; D remains ambiguous. Trimming pared 2 bases from V and 3 bases from J, leaving 5 bases between. This CDR3 is built from 13 residues. Germline V gene lookup returns CDR1 LGHDT and CDR2 YNNKEL (reference sequence). The CDR3 DNA sequence: TGTGCCAGCAGCCAACAACTCAATCAGCCCCAGCATTTT. Residues: CASSQQLNQPQHF.

This clonotype was detected many times. The J gene is TRBJ1-5, the V gene TRBV2; D not certain. CDR1 and CDR2 from the germline V gene are SNHLY and FYNNEI. This CDR3 comprises 15 residues. Trimming removed 3 bases at V and 0 bases at J, with 9 bases between. The chain's CDR3 is CASSEADLSNQPQHF. The CDR3 DNA reads as TGTGCCAGCAGTGAGGCCGACCTTAGCAATCAGCCCCAGCATTTT. The full variable domain, its missing parts supplied by reference TRBV2 and TRBJ1-5, is EPEVTQTPSHQVTQMGQEVILRCVPISNHLYFYWYRQILGQKVEFLVSFYNNEISEKSEIFDDQFSVERPDGSNFTLKIRSTKLEDSAMYFCASSEADLSNQPQHFGDGTRLSIL.

This clonotype was detected ten times or more. The rearrangement joins TRBV5-8 to TRBJ2-3; TRBD2 aligns across 9 bases. The CDR3 loop spans 17 amino acids. Germline-derived CDR1 and CDR2 are SGHTS and YDEGEE. V shed 2 bases, J shed 0 bases, and the junction held 7 bases outside the gene matches. The CDR3 coding sequence is TGTGCCAGCAGCTTCATTTCTAGCGGGGATAGCACAGATACGCAGTATTTT. This translates into CASSFISSGDSTDTQYF.

The chain recombines TRBV20-1 with TRBJ2-4, with a weak D call TRBD2 (7 bases). This CDR3 spans 12 amino acids. V lost 7 bases, J lost 2 bases, and 9 bases lay in between. Germline V lookup: CDR1 DFQATT, CDR2 SNEGSKA (reference sequence). The CDR3 is CSGGGTKNIQYF. CDR3 in DNA: TGCAGTGGGGGGGGCACCAAAAACATTCAGTACTTC.

Remarks on this clonotype: One junction end disagrees with the germline gene, perhaps due to a read error. The chain combines TRBV12-3 or TRBV12-4 with TRBJ1-5; D not certain. The CDR3 spans 13 residues. The CDR3 protein is CASSSMGNQPRHF. Written as DNA, the CDR3 is TGTGCCAGCAGTTCAATGGGGAATCAGCCCCGGCATTTT.

The chain has TRBV29-1 and TRBJ2-3, with unresolved D. The CDR3 runs to 12 residues. Germline CDR1 is SQVTM and CDR2 is ANQGSEA. With 7 bases removed from V and 0 bases from J, the gap between germline ends came to 8 bases. The CDR3 loop reads CSADSSTDTQYF. The DNA for the CDR3 is TGCAGCGCCGATTCGAGCACAGATACGCAGTATTTT.

There are many counts of this clonotype. The rearrangement uses TRBV7-9 and TRBJ1-5, with D hard to call. The germline V gene encodes CDR1 SEHNR and CDR2 FQNEAQ (reference sequence). The CDR3 has 16 amino acids. Trimming shortened V by 2 bases and J by 0 bases, and 11 bases separated the two germline ends. The CDR3 is CASSLLFGSSNQPQHF. The CDR3 DNA sequence: TGTGCCAGCAGCTTATTGTTCGGGTCTAGCAATCAGCCCCAGCATTTT.

This clonotype occurred a few times. This chain connects TRBV12-3 or TRBV12-4 to TRBJ2-1; D gene unclear. Trimming removed 2 bases at V and 5 bases at J, with 7 bases between. The CDR3 has 13 residues. For the CDR3, the DNA is TGTGCCAGCAGTTTAACCCGAGACAATGAGCAGTTCTTC. It codes for CASSLTRDNEQFF.

In this sample, this clonotype turned up a few times. This chain joins TRBV12-3 or TRBV12-4 and TRBJ2-2; the match to TRBD2 covers 8 bases. The CDR3 is made up of 14 amino acids. J gave up 7 bases and V 6 bases, and 7 bases lay outside the gene matches. This chain's CDR3 is CASSGRASGGELFF. CDR3 coding DNA: TGTGCCAGCAGCGGGAGGGCCAGTGGCGGGGAGCTGTTTTTT.

The CDR3 DNA is TGTGCCAGCTTACCCTGGGGGTCCTATAATTCACCCCTCCACTTT. As protein: CASLPWGSYNSPLHF. The chain employs TRBV27 and TRBJ1-6, with D possibly matching TRBD1 (5 bases). Trimming cost V 8 bases and J 1 base, with 12 bases left between them. Germline CDR1 reads MNHEY; CDR2 reads SMNVEV (reference sequence). The CDR3 has 15 residues.

Note on this clonotype: A read error may be the cause here, since a much bigger clone is one base away. The chain is built from TRBV7-2 and TRBJ2-1; the D call may be TRBD1 or TRBD2 (5 bases each). The V gene's germline CDR1 is SGHTA and CDR2 FQGNSA. The CDR3 consists of 12 residues. Deletions cut 2 bases from V and 7 bases from J, with 6 bases between. CDR3 bases: TGTGCCAGCAGCTTATGGGGGAATGAGCAGTTCTTC. Its translation is CASSLWGNEQFF.

This clonotype was counted many times. The genes are TRBV28 and TRBJ1-1; TRBD1 agrees at 8 bases. Germline CDR1 and CDR2: MDHEN and SYDVKM. The J segment lost 0 bases and the V segment lost 3 bases, leaving 6 bases of the junction unmatched. This CDR3 has 16 residues. The CDR3 reads CASSFVGTGMNTEAFF. Here the CDR3 DNA reads TGTGCCAGCAGTTTTGTAGGGACAGGCATGAACACTGAAGCTTTCTTT. Filled out from reference TRBV28 and TRBJ1-1, the complete variable domain reads DVKVTQSSRYLVKRTGEKVFLECVQDMDHENMFWYRQDPGLGLRLIYFSYDVKMKEKGDIPEGYSVSREKKERFSLILESASTNQTSMYLCASSFVGTGMNTEAFFGQGTRLTVV.

Ten or more counts support this clonotype. The chain has TRBV14 and TRBJ1-3; TRBD1 is a possible D gene (6 bases). Per the germline V gene, CDR1 is SGHDN and CDR2 is FVKESK. With 0 bases removed from V and 2 bases from J, the gap between germline ends came to 11 bases. The CDR3 covers 16 residues. CDR3 sequence: CASSQDYGGPGNTIYF. Here the CDR3 DNA reads TGTGCCAGCAGCCAAGATTATGGGGGCCCTGGAAACACCATATATTTT.

This clonotype was seen only a few times. The V gene is TRBV14, the J gene TRBJ2-1; 7 positions agree with TRBD2. The V segment lost 3 bases and the J segment 2 bases; nucleotides outside the gene matches: 16. CDR3 length: 19 amino acids. Germline CDR1 reads SGHDN; CDR2 reads FVKESK. The DNA of the CDR3 is TGTGCCAGCAGCCACTTCCGGGCGGGAGAGGGGCACCCCTACAATGAGCAGTTCTTC. Amino acids: CASSHFRAGEGHPYNEQFF.

This clonotype turned up a few times. The chain couples TRBV28 to TRBJ1-4, with D possibly TRBD1 on 6 matching bases. The CDR3 totals 17 residues. V lost 6 bases and J lost 3, with 20 bases in between. Germline-derived CDR1 and CDR2 are MDHEN and SYDVKM. The CDR3 DNA reads TGTGCCAGCAGCCCCTTGGGGGCGGGGAGGCCTAATGAAAAACTGTTTTTT. Its translation is CASSPLGAGRPNEKLFF. Looking up the rest from reference TRBV28 and TRBJ1-4 gives the full variable domain: DVKVTQSSRYLVKRTGEKVFLECVQDMDHENMFWYRQDPGLGLRLIYFSYDVKMKEKGDIPEGYSVSREKKERFSLILESASTNQTSMYLCASSPLGAGRPNEKLFFGSGTQLSVL.

This clonotype has ten or more counts. The chain joins TRBV4-3 to TRBJ2-5; D gene ambiguous. The V end lost 0 bases, the J end lost 0 bases, and 8 bases lay between the germline ends. This CDR3 spans 15 amino acids. The germline CDR1 and CDR2 sequences are LGHNA and YSLEER. The CDR3 spells CASSQDWRNQETQYF. DNA of the CDR3: TGCGCCAGCAGCCAAGATTGGCGGAACCAAGAGACCCAGTACTTC.

This clonotype was seen a few times. The CDR3 is CASSLAGGSYADTQYF. The DNA of the CDR3 is TGTGCCAGCAGCTTAGCCGGCGGGAGTTATGCAGATACGCAGTATTTT. The chain recombines TRBV7-2 with TRBJ2-3; 7 bases map to TRBD2. The CDR3 contains 16 residues. V was clipped by 0 bases and J by 4 bases; unmatched bases: 7. Looked up from germline, CDR1 is SGHTA and CDR2 is FQGNSA.

The table lists this clonotype with a few counts. The rearrangement links TRBV30 to TRBJ2-1, with D perhaps TRBD2 (6 bases). V lost 2 bases to trimming and J lost 0 bases, with 8 bases between them. The CDR3 consists of 14 residues. Germline lookup yields CDR1 GTSNPN and CDR2 SVGIG (reference sequence). The CDR3 reads CAWSSGYSYNEQFF. The DNA for the CDR3 is TGTGCCTGGAGTAGCGGGTACTCCTACAATGAGCAGTTCTTC.

This clonotype was seen more than once but under ten times. For the CDR3, the DNA is TGCGCCAGCAGCTTGGCAGCGGGAGGGGCCTACGAGCAGTACTTC. It encodes CASSLAAGGAYEQYF. The chain couples TRBV5-1 to TRBJ2-7, with TRBD2 identical over 10 bases. The V and J ends lost 0 bases and 2 bases, in that order; junction bases with no gene match: 2. The germline gives CDR1 SGHRS, CDR2 YFSETQ. This CDR3 has 15 amino acids.

The chain links TRBV7-2 to TRBJ2-3, with unresolved D. Germline loops: CDR1 SGHTA, CDR2 FQGNSA. V was trimmed by 2 bases and J by 4 bases, leaving 13 bases between them. This CDR3 region has 15 residues. CDR3 protein: CASSLNGPKADTQYF. Here the CDR3 DNA reads TGTGCCAGCAGCTTAAATGGCCCAAAGGCAGATACGCAGTATTTT.

This clonotype was observed many times. This chain joins TRBV6-6 and TRBJ1-1; D possibly corresponds to TRBD1 (6 bases). Germline loops: CDR1 MNHNY, CDR2 SVGAGI (reference sequence). V lost 10 bases to trimming and J lost 2 bases, with 20 bases between them. CDR3 length: 15 amino acids. In DNA form, the CDR3 reads TGTGCCATATCGCTGGGGGCTGAGGGTAACACTGAAGCTTTCTTT. Translated: CAISLGAEGNTEAFF.

This clonotype was observed at least ten times. J is TRBJ2-3 and V is TRBV7-2; tentatively, D is TRBD2 (6 bases). CDR1 and CDR2 (germline): SGHTA, FQGNSA. This CDR3 contains 16 residues. V lost 3 bases, J lost 3 bases, and 16 bases lay in between. The CDR3, as DNA: TGTGCCAGCAGCTTGGTCGGGGAGGTTGCGACAGATACGCAGTATTTT. Translation gives CASSLVGEVATDTQYF.

The table lists this clonotype with many counts. This sequence joins TRBV12-3 or TRBV12-4 and TRBJ1-6, with 7 bases aligning to TRBD1. This CDR3 spans 17 amino acids. V lost 5 bases and J lost 6; bases outside the gene matches: 13. CDR3 loop: CASSLNTGVEGNSPLHF. CDR3 DNA: TGTGCCAGCAGTCTAAATACAGGGGTTGAAGGTAATTCACCCCTCCACTTT.

This clonotype was detected ten times or more. The chain couples TRBV2 to TRBJ1-6, with D possibly matching TRBD1 (6 bases). V dropped 4 bases and J dropped 9 bases, with 13 bases sitting between them. The CDR3 runs to 14 residues. From germline, CDR1 is SNHLY and CDR2 FYNNEI. The CDR3: CASSGRDIGSPLHF. The CDR3 nucleotides are TGTGCCAGCAGTGGACGGGACATAGGTTCACCCCTCCACTTT.

The chain carries TRBV10-3 and TRBJ2-5; D uncertain. Trimming removed 6 bases from V and 0 bases from J, with 5 bases in between. Germline lookup yields CDR1 ENHRY and CDR2 SYGVKD. The length of the CDR3 is 12 residues. CDR3: CAIRADQETQYF. The CDR3 DNA sequence: TGTGCCATCAGGGCAGACCAAGAGACCCAGTACTTC.

This clonotype was detected many times. The chain combines TRBV5-1 with TRBJ2-1, with 10 bases identical to TRBD2. CDR1 and CDR2 (germline): SGHRS, YFSETQ. Losses at the gene ends were 0 bases for V and 5 bases for J; bases not matched to a gene: 2. The CDR3 totals 15 residues. For the CDR3, the DNA is TGCGCCAGCAGCTTGGGCCTAGCGGGAGACAATGAGCAGTTCTTC. This sequence encodes CASSLGLAGDNEQFF.

The table lists this clonotype with a few counts. In DNA form, the CDR3 reads TGTGCCAGCAGCGTAAGGTTGCTAGCGGGCGATACGCAGTATTTT. Its translation is CASSVRLLAGDTQYF. The chain combines TRBV9 with TRBJ2-3, with TRBD2 matching over 8 bases. Germline loops: CDR1 SGDLS, CDR2 YYNGEE. Trimming took 1 base from V and 6 from J; bases not matched to a gene: 7. The length of the CDR3 is 15 residues.